This T cell receptor (beta chain) came from a study of blood T cell repertoires in COVID-19. Study in general: T cells, B-cell-depleted T cells, or PBMCs provided the cDNA or gDNA that served as material.

The CDR3 is made up of 17 amino acids. V lost 3 bases to trimming and J lost 5 bases; unmatched junction nucleotides: 13. The germline CDR1 and CDR2 sequences are WSHSY and SAAADI. Generated by immunoSEQ multiplex PCR, the TCRdb table keeps only in-frame clones and is missing some. The sample has roughly 320,000 clones, 65% to 90% seen once. Sequencing input: peripheral blood. V usage is TRBV10-2 and J usage is TRBJ1-2; 9 nucleotides match TRBD1. The TCR originated in a human donor in a cohort sampled during active COVID-19. CDR3 protein: CASSDSPLTGGRYGYTF. The CDR3 DNA is TGCGCCAGCAGTGACTCCCCGCTTACAGGGGGCCGGTATGGCTACACCTTC.